This T cell receptor (beta chain) was captured in a study of blood T cells in healthy people across ages. With a J-beta primer mix and a sample-barcoded 5' primer, a second PCR ran about 7 to 11 cycles. TCRdb recomputed calls from the 5' RACE reads with MiXCR, one row per CDR3 protein. Of 1.4 million or so distinct CDR3 sequences listed, 35% to 45% are singletons. Per germline, CDR1 SEHNR and CDR2 FQNEAQ (reference sequence). The CDR3 has 11 amino acids. For this clonotype: At one boundary the junction diverges from the germline segment, which might be a read error.

This sequence was found in a woman under 30 in good health. The chain uses TRBV7-9 and TRBJ1-2; tentative D call: TRBD1 (5 bases). Material for sequencing was blood. The CDR3 spells CASSWGGGHTF. CDR3 DNA: TGTGCCAGCAGCTGGGGCGGTGGCCACACCTTC.